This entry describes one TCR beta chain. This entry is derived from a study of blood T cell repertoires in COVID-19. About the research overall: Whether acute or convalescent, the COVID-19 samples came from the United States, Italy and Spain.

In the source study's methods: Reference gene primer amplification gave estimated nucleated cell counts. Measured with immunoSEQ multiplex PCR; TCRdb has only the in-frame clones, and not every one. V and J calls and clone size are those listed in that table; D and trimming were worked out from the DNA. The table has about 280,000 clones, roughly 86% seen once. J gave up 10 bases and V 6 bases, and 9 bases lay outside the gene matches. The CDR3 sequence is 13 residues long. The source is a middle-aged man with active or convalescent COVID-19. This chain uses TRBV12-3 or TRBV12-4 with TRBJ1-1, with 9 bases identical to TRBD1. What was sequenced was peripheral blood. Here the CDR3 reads CASSRGQGLVAFF. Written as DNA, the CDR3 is TGTGCCAGCAGCCGAGGACAGGGGCTTGTAGCTTTCTTT.